The 5 T cell receptor beta chains presented below share a single source sample, sequenced in a study of early T cells in non-severe SARS-CoV-2 infection. Each CDR3 protein gets one entry after TCRdb re-called the 5' RACE reads with MiXCR. This table has about 45,000 distinct CDR3 sequences, 9.5% to 13% appearing once. Material: whole blood. These receptors all come from an adult who was a healthcare worker with PCR-confirmed SARS-CoV-2 infection or an uninfected control (not recorded which).

This clonotype has more than one count but fewer than ten. The rearrangement uses TRBV29-1 and TRBJ2-2, with a weak D call TRBD2 (5 bases). CDR3 length: 11 amino acids. Germline V CDR1 and CDR2: SQVTM, ANQGSEA. The CDR3 nucleotides are TGCGCGGGCGCGAACACCGGGGAGCTGTTTTTT. This codes for CAGANTGELFF.

This clonotype was counted at least ten times. The rearrangement joins TRBV5-4 to TRBJ1-1; D gene unclear. Germline-derived CDR1 and CDR2 are SGHNT and YYREEE (reference sequence). This CDR3 has 16 residues. Trimming pared 2 bases from V and 0 bases from J, leaving 14 bases between. CDR3 loop: CASSFGAETMNTEAFF. In DNA, the CDR3 is TGTGCCAGCAGCTTCGGAGCGGAGACCATGAACACTGAAGCTTTCTTT.

This clonotype was found many times. The genes are TRBV6-6 and TRBJ1-1, with D perhaps matching TRBD1 (5 bases). The CDR3 length is 13 residues. CDR1 MNHNY and CDR2 SVGAGI come from the germline V gene (reference sequence). V was clipped by 4 bases and J by 7 bases, with 13 bases between them. The CDR3 loop is CASSSPQGFEAFF. Here the CDR3 DNA reads TGTGCCAGCAGTTCCCCTCAGGGATTTGAAGCTTTCTTT.

This clonotype appeared many times. The chain carries TRBV24-1 and TRBJ2-1; TRBD2 aligns across 7 bases. With V trimmed by 3 bases and J by 9 bases, 4 bases remained unmatched. There are 13 residues in the CDR3. Per the germline V gene, CDR1 is KGHDR and CDR2 is SFDVKD. The CDR3 loop is CATSDLTSTEQFF. DNA for the CDR3: TGTGCCACCAGTGATCTGACTAGCACTGAGCAGTTCTTC.

The chain joins TRBV12-3 or TRBV12-4 to TRBJ1-5, with TRBD1 identical over 7 bases. The CDR3 is 15 residues long. The trim removed 6 bases at V and 0 bases at J, leaving 5 bases unmatched. The CDR3 DNA follows: TGTGCCAGCAGATTGACAGGGATTAGCAATCAGCCCCAGCATTTT. Translated, it gives CASRLTGISNQPQHF.